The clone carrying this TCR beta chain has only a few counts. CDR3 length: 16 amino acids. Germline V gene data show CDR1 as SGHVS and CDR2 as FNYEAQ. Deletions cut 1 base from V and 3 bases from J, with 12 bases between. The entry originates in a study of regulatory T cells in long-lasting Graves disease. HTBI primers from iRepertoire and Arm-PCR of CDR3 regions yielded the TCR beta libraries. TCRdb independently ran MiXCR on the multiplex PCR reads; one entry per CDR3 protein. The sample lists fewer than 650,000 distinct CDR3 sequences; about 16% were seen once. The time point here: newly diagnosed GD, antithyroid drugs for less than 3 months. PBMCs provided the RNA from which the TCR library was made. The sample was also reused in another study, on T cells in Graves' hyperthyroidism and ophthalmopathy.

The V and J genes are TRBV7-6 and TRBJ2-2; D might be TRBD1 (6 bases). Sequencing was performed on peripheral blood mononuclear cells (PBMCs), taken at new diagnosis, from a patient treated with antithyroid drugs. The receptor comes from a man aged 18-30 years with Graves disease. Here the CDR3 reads CASSLGQETYTGELFF. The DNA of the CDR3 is TGTGCCAGCAGCTTAGGACAGGAGACCTACACCGGGGAGCTGTTTTTT.